Listed below are T cell receptor beta chains from one sample, sequenced in a study of T cells in severe cutaneous drug reactions. Using the multiplex PCR reads, TCRdb records one entry per CDR3 protein without DNA. Its table lists 9,000 to 13,000 distinct CDR3 sequences. Material for sequencing was cells from a skin blister. Receptors originate from a human donor with Stevens-Johnson syndrome, a severe cutaneous drug reaction. Each CDR3 is given with its conserved first and last residue. Part of the rows lack a size; the others show once, few, many or a class for expanded clones.

j_call | v_call | clone_size | cdr3_aa
TRBJ1-1 | TRBV20-1 | medium-sized | CSARGIQALNTEAFF
TRBJ2-3 | TRBV20-1 | NA | CSALAEYTDTQYF
TRBJ2-7 | TRBV2 | NA | CASGQGLSYEQYF
TRBJ2-7 | TRBV20-1 | medium-sized | CSAGDRGYEQYF
TRBJ1-2 | TRBV2 | NA | CASVGYRDYGYTF
TRBJ1-1 | TRBV29-1 | NA | CSVLRQGRTEAFF
TRBJ2-1 | TRBV29-1 | NA | CSVEVGTSGSSLFF
TRBJ2-7 | TRBV20-1 | NA | CSADPGQGKYEQYF
TRBJ1-5 | TRBV20-1 | medium-sized | CSARRALGQPQHF
TRBJ2-1 | TRBV20-1 | NA | CSASTSGRYNEQFF
TRBJ2-7 | TRBV20-1 | NA | CSAGQGDLWEQYF
TRBJ2-7 | TRBV20-1 | NA | CSAEELTGGISYEQYF
TRBJ2-7 | TRBV20-1 | NA | CSARNPDEKQYF
TRBJ1-1 | TRBV20-1 | NA | CSARRSGGGTGRTEAFF
TRBJ2-7 | TRBV20-1 | NA | CSARDKRRGSSYEQYF
TRBJ2-3 | TRBV29-1 | NA | CSVEWVSGEDTQYF
TRBJ2-3 | TRBV28 | large | CASSLWSQRTDTQYF
TRBJ2-1 | TRBV20-1 | NA | CSATGTSAEPKQFF
TRBJ2-1 | TRBV20-1 | NA | CSAIVVGVYSYNEQFF
TRBJ2-4 | TRBV20-1 | NA | CSAETRNGAKNIQYF
TRBJ1-1 | TRBV29-1 | NA | CSISTGENTEAFF
TRBJ2-1 | TRBV29-1 | NA | CSGARTADNEQFF
TRBJ2-1 | TRBV20-1 | NA | CSARHGVAGAREQFF
TRBJ1-2 | TRBV2 | NA | CASRGTASYGYTF
TRBJ1-2 | TRBV29-1 | NA | CSVGQGLPKANYGYTF
TRBJ2-1 | TRBV20-1 | medium-sized | CSARHNGGVSYNEQFF
TRBJ2-6 | TRBV20-1 | NA | CSATVPSGGSSGANVLTF
TRBJ2-1 | TRBV29-1 | NA | CSVEGGDNSYNEQFF
TRBJ2-1 | TRBV29-1 | NA | CSVEAGTPGEQFF
TRBJ2-5 | TRBV20-1 | medium-sized | CSAGTGQAGETQYF
TRBJ2-5 | TRBV29-1 | NA | CSVGPGKGETQYF
TRBJ1-3 | TRBV20-1 | NA | CSARYPGHRNTIYF
TRBJ2-5 | TRBV29-1 | NA | CSVAGGETQYF
TRBJ1-1 | TRBV29-1 | NA | CRQANGNTEAFF
TRBJ1-5 | TRBV20-1 | NA | CSAGGRQGQHF
TRBJ2-5 | TRBV29-1 | NA | CSVDTPGAQETQYF
TRBJ2-1 | TRBV29-1 | NA | CSVDSGAFYNEQFF
TRBJ1-5 | TRBV20-1 | medium-sized | CSAKGNQPQHF
TRBJ2-3 | TRBV20-1 | medium-sized | CSASTWNSGSGDTQYF
TRBJ2-7 | TRBV28 | large | CASSPGQYEQYF
TRBJ2-7 | TRBV20-1 | NA | CSARDPKPYEQYF
TRBJ2-2 | TRBV20-1 | medium-sized | CSAPTSGRIGELFF